This paragraph reports one T cell receptor beta chain. No antigen is known for it. Qualities for individual bases were not recorded, and no much larger clone is one base off. This entry comes from a study of cytomegalovirus exposure and HLA in healthy donors (dated by TCRdb to about 2017). Regarding the complete study: An earlier analysis of a few hundred of the donors reported 250 to 300 Gb of sequence data and approximately 120 million unique TCR beta sequences obtained from roughly 180 million T cells. An early release covering roughly 580 HLA-typed donors comprised approximately 290 gigabases of sequencing data and some 79 million unique TCR sequences. Of the roughly 400 genotyped donors, roughly 76% were placed in the genetic ancestry cluster associated with self-reported Caucasian donors. The study was designed to test whether signatures of past pathogen exposure could be identified by cataloging public T cell receptors. The study profiled the T cell repertoires of some 610 subjects by immunosequencing and related them to cytomegalovirus serostatus. A separate validation cohort of roughly 130 different subjects was used in addition to the 666-subject first cohort. To predict cytomegalovirus infection status, the study combined high-throughput TCR immunosequencing, statistical association of individual TCRs with disease status, and machine learning. In a later analysis, previously published TCR beta repertoires from 500 to 750 donors were re-analyzed and high-resolution HLA genotyping was added so that TCR occurrence patterns could be studied. Rather than using new phenotypic data, the later analysis identified candidate immune exposures from TCR beta sequences and from how often those sequences occurred across donors. An earlier analysis of 587 of the donors used high-throughput TCR beta sequencing to judge whether each TCR beta V gene segment behaved as functional or pseudogenic. Alongside the repertoire data, information on donor age, sex, ethnicity and CMV serostatus was compiled. A later genetic analysis used genome-wide SNP genotypes for about 65% of the 666 donors, treating that subset as a discovery cohort. Every repertoire in the discovery cohort had been generated on one and the same sequencing platform. Class I and class II HLA loci were covered by the typing at four-digit resolution. Typing coverage differed by locus: A, B, C, DRB1 and DQB1 were typed in about 629-640 donors, DQA1 in 500 to 550, DPA1 in around 610, and DPB1 in just under 490. Roughly 5 DR-DQ haplotypes were handled as single units for association and clustering, since linkage in the cohort was strong. Among several hundred genotyped donors of the cohort, an average of about 220,000 unique TCR beta nucleotide sequences was sequenced per donor, of which approximately 18% were non-productive. Results the study describes overall, beyond this receptor: The only immune exposure information available for the cohort was CMV serostatus. A later genetic analysis reported fewer N-insertions in productive TCRs among donors in an Asian-associated ancestry cluster than the roughly 700-donor mean. When HLA alleles, especially DR and DQ, strongly co-occurred, TCR associations were difficult to assign to individual alleles. The study gave a list of around 170 TCR beta chains associated with cytomegalovirus. According to a later analysis, parvovirus B19, influenza, CMV and Epstein-Barr virus appeared linked to several top co-occurrence clusters. A further reported finding was that TCR beta sequences accurately predicted the HLA-A and HLA-B alleles for most subjects in the first cohort. At a false discovery rate of 0.05, a later analysis linked 16,000 or so TCR beta sequences to specific HLA alleles. Because HLA typing was missing for some donors at each locus, association tests included only the typed subset. A cluster of highly shared sequence variants was judged likely to be a technical artifact of the sequencing pipeline. Linkage disequilibrium might explain the correlated functional status among segregating V segments, but an unknown experimental factor could not be ruled out. In a later analysis, HLA-associated TCR beta chains showed more clonal expansion and lower generation probabilities than non-associated chains that were equally common. This cohort had only TCR beta chains sequenced, and the lack of alpha or paired-chain data limited which features could be detected. Because the 87-base-pair reads could not distinguish some IMGT-functional V segments, including TRBV6-2 and TRBV6-3, those segments were excluded. Because counts were too low, under 20 rarely observed V segments, including chromosome 9 orphons, were left out of the earlier analysis of some 600 of the donors. In a later analysis, the rate of TCR association differed among HLA loci, with DRB1 alleles having the most associated TCRs and HLA-C alleles having the fewest. V-gene and J-gene trimming of TCR beta chains was associated with a missense DCLRE1C variant in a later genetic analysis, and the association was replicated in an independent cohort. Sequencing depth was assumed to be roughly uniform across donors in the presence/absence analyses, though that assumption may not hold. In vitro tests confirmed that a few of the cytomegalovirus-associated TCR beta chains recognize cytomegalovirus antigens. The authors suggested that the approach could potentially be generalized to other disease states and immunological phenotypes. Most CMV-associated TCR beta chains appeared to be HLA-restricted in a later analysis, and the HLA associations seemed to be driven largely by CMV exposure. The classifier was reported to diagnose cytomegalovirus status with high specificity and sensitivity in both the original cohort and the validation cohort. Most TCR sequences were seen in very few donors, while some public TCRs were found in many individuals. Broadly in line with IMGT annotations, most TCR beta V segments showed up in productive rearrangements about 87% or about 30% of the time in an earlier analysis of under 700 of the donors.

Reading the germline V gene (reference sequence) gives CDR1 DFQATT and CDR2 SNEGSKA. The V and J ends are trimmed by 3 bases and 6 bases, leaving 8 bases between them. Spanning cysteine to phenylalanine, the CDR3 consists of 11 amino acids. Of all the DNA, just the CDR3 is kept, 33 bases in frame from base 1. The cohort was made up of 666 healthy bone marrow donors. All cohort members were sampled while nominally healthy, although unrecorded immune exposures were likely present. The donor was CMV seropositive and belonged to the group of 250 to 300 seropositive cohort members. A peripheral blood sample was provided by each donor, and peripheral blood mononuclear cells were used for TCR beta sequencing. Genomic DNA extraction from the blood cell samples was performed with the Qiagen DNeasy Blood Extraction Kit. Libraries came from the immunoSEQ multiplex PCR assay. A mixture of 60 forward primers for TCR Vbeta segments and 13 reverse primers for TCR Jbeta segments was used in the multiplex PCR. The CDR3 region of rearranged TCR beta genes was amplified from genomic DNA with a multiplex PCR assay. The Illumina HiSeq System was used to sequence the amplified TCR beta libraries as 87-base-pair reads. Concerning the study's data processing: A later analysis tallied about 77 million unique TCR beta chains across the 650 to 750 repertoires, and around 9.9 million of those chains were shared by two or more donors. Raw reads were error-corrected and collapsed into unique sequences with a nearest-neighbor algorithm that merged closely related sequences to remove PCR and sequencing errors. Alignment of CDR3 sequences to IMGT reference sequences was used to assign V, D and J gene segments. For a sequence to be retained, a match of at least six nucleotides to both a V gene segment and a J gene segment was required. A rearrangement was called productive if the CDR3 had no stop codons and remained in frame with V and J, and every other rearrangement was called non-productive. CDR3 was defined by IMGT convention, running from the second conserved V-encoded cysteine to the conserved J-encoded phenylalanine. The earlier analysis of 587 of the donors excluded sequences that lacked an unambiguous match to a single V gene segment. An earlier analysis of some 500 of the donors classified V segments as functional when productive rearrangements were above 56.7% and as segregating when the standard deviation between donors was above 5%. A statistical classification framework was developed to diagnose cytomegalovirus status using the catalog of TCR beta chain sequences. In a later analysis, V and J genes were assigned by comparing TCR nucleotide sequences against IMGT/GENE-DB human TR gene sequences. The TCRdist pipeline was used in a later analysis to assign CDR3 sequences and most-parsimonious VDJ recombination scenarios. In a later analysis, each TCR beta chain was defined by its CDR3 amino acid sequence together with its V-gene family, and reads without a unique V-gene family were excluded. In a later analysis, 450 to 600 highly shared, low-generation-probability nucleotide sequences were removed to address suspected cross-contamination and a sequencing artifact. For each public chain, a later analysis derived a clonal expansion index from normalized ranks of inferred template counts within each repertoire. Generation probabilities in a later analysis came from a VDJ recombination model fitted to out-of-frame rearrangements, and those results were checked against IGoR. A later analysis scored TCR-TCR, TCR-HLA and TCR-CMV co-occurrence with hypergeometric tests, applying a repertoire-size bias correction to TCR pairs. False discovery rates were estimated in a later analysis by permuting HLA or CMV assignments 20 times. In a later analysis, co-occurring TCRs were grouped using DBSCAN, with TCRdist sequence similarity added in when clustering inside HLA-allele-positive subsets. Repertoires with fewer than 30,000 or more than 120,000 public chains were left out of co-occurrence clustering, as were four to six repertoires with anomalous nucleotide sharing. In its TCRdb copy, this immuneACCESS table keeps in-frame sequences only and misses some clones. Where compared with another copy, unresolved V genes explain less than half of these, and the others have no known cause. V and J calls and clone size are as listed in that table; D and trimming were resolved from the DNA. The sample table shows 150,000 to 200,000 clones, and around 83% are seen once. Approximately 4% of the sample lies in the top ten.

The clonotype was recovered from a man aged 50-59 years in good health and CMV-seropositive. The chain couples TRBV20-1 to TRBJ2-5; the D gene lacks a confident call. The sample comprised PBMCs. The DNA reads TGCAGTGCTAGTGAGGAAAAGACCCAGTACTTC. Its coded protein is CSASEEKTQYF.